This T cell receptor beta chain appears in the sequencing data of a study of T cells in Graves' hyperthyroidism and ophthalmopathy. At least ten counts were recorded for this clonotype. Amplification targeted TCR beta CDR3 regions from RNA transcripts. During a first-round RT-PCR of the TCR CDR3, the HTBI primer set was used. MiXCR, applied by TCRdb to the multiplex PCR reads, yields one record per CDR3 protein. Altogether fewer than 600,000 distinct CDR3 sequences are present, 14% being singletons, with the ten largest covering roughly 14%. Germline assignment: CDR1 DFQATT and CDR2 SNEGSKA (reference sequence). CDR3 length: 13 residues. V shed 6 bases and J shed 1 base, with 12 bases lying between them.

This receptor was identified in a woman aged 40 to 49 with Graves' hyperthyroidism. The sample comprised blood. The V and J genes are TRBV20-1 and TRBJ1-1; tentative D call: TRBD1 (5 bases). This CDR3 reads CSAPRQKNTEAFF. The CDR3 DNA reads TGCAGTGCCCCGAGACAGAAGAACACTGAAGCTTTCTTT.